The rows below give T cell receptor beta chains drawn from one sample of a study of T cell responses to AZD1222 COVID-19 vaccine. Some clones are missing from TCRdb's copy, which holds only in-frame ones; the method was immunoSEQ multiplex PCR. The table records 150,000 to 200,000 clones, 92% of them present only once. The sample was peripheral blood, taken 28 days after the second AZD1222 dose. Every receptor here comes from an adult who received the AZD1222 COVID-19 vaccine. Each CDR3 is given with its conserved first and last residue. Each record gives: V gene, clone size, CDR3 protein. The listing skips clone size in some rows; elsewhere it reads once, few, many or a size class.

V gene: TRBV21-1
clone size: .
CDR3 protein: CAAERGQSTGELFF

V gene: TRBV5-1
clone size: .
CDR3 protein: CASSRRGAYGYTF

V gene: TRBV5-4
clone size: .
CDR3 protein: CASSLVAGNTGELFF

V gene: TRBV6-1
clone size: .
CDR3 protein: CASSDRQAPYNSPLHF

V gene: TRBV19
clone size: .
CDR3 protein: CASSRRAPNTEAFF

V gene: TRBV27
clone size: .
CDR3 protein: CASSLGAQNHYEQYF

V gene: TRBV13
clone size: once
CDR3 protein: CTSSLGQGAYSNQPQHF

V gene: TRBV27
clone size: .
CDR3 protein: CASSLSQRGGSTDTQYF

V gene: TRBV4-1
clone size: .
CDR3 protein: CASSQTSGGAQQYF

V gene: TRBV7-2
clone size: once
CDR3 protein: CASSLNRGIYEQYF

V gene: TRBV29-1
clone size: .
CDR3 protein: CSVEGQERDTQYF

V gene: TRBV19
clone size: .
CDR3 protein: CASSWAGGTLLGSGELFF

V gene: TRBV4-1
clone size: once
CDR3 protein: CASSQVGGMNTEAFF

V gene: TRBV7-2
clone size: .
CDR3 protein: CASSPGTSSTDTQYF

V gene: TRBV18
clone size: .
CDR3 protein: CASSPTGGNQPQHF

V gene: TRBV27
clone size: .
CDR3 protein: CASSLTGGQPQHF

V gene: TRBV9
clone size: few
CDR3 protein: CASSAPRRRNTIYF

V gene: TRBV19
clone size: .
CDR3 protein: CASSRGGQNYGYTF

V gene: TRBV18
clone size: .
CDR3 protein: CASSPFRITTNEKLFF

V gene: TRBV7-2
clone size: .
CDR3 protein: CASSFFRGPNTGELFF

V gene: TRBV7-2
clone size: .
CDR3 protein: CASSPRSDSYEQYF

V gene: TRBV7-8
clone size: .
CDR3 protein: CASSLDGTYNEQFF

V gene: TRBV9
clone size: .
CDR3 protein: CASSGVYGYTF

V gene: TRBV19
clone size: few
CDR3 protein: CASSTSGTWINYGYTF

V gene: TRBV6-5
clone size: .
CDR3 protein: CASTADGSNTEAFF

V gene: TRBV19
clone size: .
CDR3 protein: CASSDLGFTNEKLFF

V gene: TRBV27
clone size: .
CDR3 protein: CASSLGLFPNPYGYTF

V gene: TRBV6-5
clone size: .
CDR3 protein: CASIGQGDYGYTF

V gene: TRBV5-4
clone size: .
CDR3 protein: CASSGEQGRTEAFF

V gene: TRBV19
clone size: once
CDR3 protein: CASSPWDRGGLHF

V gene: TRBV6-2/TRBV6-3
clone size: .
CDR3 protein: CASSRDKVRHF

V gene: TRBV5-6
clone size: .
CDR3 protein: CASSLPGLNTEAFF

V gene: TRBV4-1
clone size: .
CDR3 protein: CASSQEWQITYEQYF

V gene: TRBV27
clone size: .
CDR3 protein: CASSYLLGAHEQYF

V gene: TRBV5-4
clone size: .
CDR3 protein: CASSPTRQDSGNTIYF

V gene: TRBV7-9
clone size: .
CDR3 protein: CASRSSGGITDTQYF

V gene: TRBV10-3
clone size: .
CDR3 protein: CAISRQSNQPQHF

V gene: TRBV4-1
clone size: .
CDR3 protein: CASSQGYRGQPQHF

V gene: TRBV3-1/TRBV3-2
clone size: .
CDR3 protein: CASSQAFPQVGSPLHF

V gene: TRBV6-5
clone size: .
CDR3 protein: CASSYGRGTDTQYF

V gene: TRBV10-1
clone size: .
CDR3 protein: CASSEGAYFSTDTQYF

V gene: TRBV9
clone size: once
CDR3 protein: CASSVDGRGRDEQYF

V gene: TRBV19
clone size: few
CDR3 protein: CASRRGHDTEAFF

V gene: TRBV6-6
clone size: .
CDR3 protein: CASQGPEAFF

V gene: TRBV7-9
clone size: once
CDR3 protein: CASSLSPSGGLSLITQYF

V gene: TRBV2
clone size: .
CDR3 protein: CASRTENTEAFF